The 10 T cell receptor beta chains given below trace back to one sample, sequenced in a study of neoadjuvant nivolumab and ipilimumab in lung cancer. Data came from immunoSEQ multiplex PCR; TCRdb stores just in-frame clones and leaves some out. Of a few thousand clones listed, around 79% are singletons. The sequencing used tumor tissue, collected after neoadjuvant nivolumab, alone or with ipilimumab, at or shortly before surgery. The receptor set was obtained from an adult with non-small cell lung cancer.

The chain is built from TRBV2 and TRBJ2-3; weak D call: TRBD2 (6 bases). The germline CDR1 and CDR2 sequences are SNHLY and FYNNEI. The CDR3 extends over 15 amino acids. Trimming cost V 2 bases and J 5 bases, with 14 bases left between them. CDR3 protein: CASSENPGVGDTQYF. The CDR3 region has the DNA TGTGCCAGCAGTGAAAATCCGGGAGTGGGAGATACGCAGTATTTT.

V usage is TRBV10-3 and J usage is TRBJ1-1; 10 positions match TRBD1. Germline V gene lookup returns CDR1 ENHRY and CDR2 SYGVKD. The J segment lost 4 bases and the V segment lost 10 bases, leaving 9 bases of the junction unmatched. This CDR3 has 14 residues. The CDR3 nucleotides read TGTGCCACCTCGGGACAGGGGTTGGGCACTGAAGCTTTCTTT. It codes for CATSGQGLGTEAFF.

This sequence joins TRBV5-1 and TRBJ2-5; 7 nucleotides align to TRBD2. CDR1 is SGHRS and CDR2 is YFSETQ in the germline V gene. The CDR3 covers 14 residues. Trimming at V came to 4 bases and at J to 5 bases, leaving 8 bases not matched to a gene. The CDR3 protein is CASSAGGVRETQYF. In nucleotides, the CDR3 is TGCGCCAGCAGCGCTGGGGGGGTACGCGAGACCCAGTACTTC.

The CDR3, as DNA: TGCAGCTTTTGGGACTCGCATAACTATGGCTACACCTTC. Protein sequence: CSFWDSHNYGYTF. V and J are TRBV29-1 and TRBJ1-2; perhaps TRBD1 as D (5 bases). Germline V gene sequence: CDR1 SQVTM, CDR2 ANQGSEA. Trimming removed 8 bases from V and 1 base from J, with 14 bases in between. CDR3 length: 13 residues.

The chain uses TRBV5-1 and TRBJ1-2; a possible D gene is TRBD1 (6 bases). CDR1 and CDR2 from the germline V gene are SGHRS and YFSETQ. The CDR3 is made up of 15 amino acids. The V end was cut by 4 bases, the J end by 8 bases, with 21 bases between. Written as DNA, the CDR3 is TGCGCCAGCAGCCCCCTAGGTCTGGGGGCGCAGGGCTACACCTTC. This translates into CASSPLGLGAQGYTF.

The chain uses TRBV5-1 and TRBJ1-1; 8 nucleotides line up with TRBD1. This CDR3 is built from 13 residues. The V gene end was trimmed by 4 bases and the J gene end by 6 bases; junction bases not matched to a gene: 5. CDR1 and CDR2 from the germline V gene are SGHRS and YFSETQ. CDR3 region: CASSTGQGAEAFF. As DNA, the CDR3 is TGCGCCAGCAGCACTGGACAGGGAGCTGAAGCTTTCTTT.

This clone was counted a single time. V usage is TRBV10-2 and J usage is TRBJ1-2; tentatively, D is TRBD1 (6 bases). CDR3 length equals 15 residues. Between the trimmed V and J ends, which lost 0 bases and 3 bases, there was a span of 11 bases. The germline gives CDR1 WSHSY, CDR2 SAAADI. This CDR3 reads CASSESRGADYGYTF. The CDR3 DNA follows: TGCGCCAGCAGTGAGTCGAGGGGGGCCGACTATGGCTACACCTTC.

The chain employs TRBV5-1 and TRBJ1-2, with 8 bases lining up with TRBD1. Germline CDR1 reads SGHRS; CDR2 reads YFSETQ. The CDR3 totals 15 residues. J was trimmed by 5 bases and V by 4 bases; bases with no gene match: 10. The CDR3 nucleotides are TGCGCCAGCAGCCCCCGGACAGGGCGTTGGTATGGCTACACCTTC. Its translation is CASSPRTGRWYGYTF.

In its sample, this clone is medium-sized. V usage is TRBV29-1 and J usage is TRBJ1-2, with a tentative D call TRBD1 (5 bases). The CDR3 extends over 14 amino acids. Per germline, CDR1 SQVTM and CDR2 ANQGSEA. V was pared by 3 bases and J by 0 bases, with 11 bases between. The CDR3 reads CSVDSGGTNYGYTF. Written as DNA, the CDR3 is TGCAGCGTTGACAGTGGGGGGACTAACTATGGCTACACCTTC.

The table lists this clone with a few counts. The chain uses TRBV9 and TRBJ2-2; D not resolved. Germline V gives CDR1 SGDLS, CDR2 YYNGEE. The CDR3 is made up of 15 amino acids. The germline V and J ends were trimmed by 2 bases and 5 bases, with 13 bases remaining between them. The CDR3 region has the DNA TGTGCCAGCAGCGTCGGGCACCTGAGGACCGGGGAGCTGTTTTTT. Its protein product is CASSVGHLRTGELFF.